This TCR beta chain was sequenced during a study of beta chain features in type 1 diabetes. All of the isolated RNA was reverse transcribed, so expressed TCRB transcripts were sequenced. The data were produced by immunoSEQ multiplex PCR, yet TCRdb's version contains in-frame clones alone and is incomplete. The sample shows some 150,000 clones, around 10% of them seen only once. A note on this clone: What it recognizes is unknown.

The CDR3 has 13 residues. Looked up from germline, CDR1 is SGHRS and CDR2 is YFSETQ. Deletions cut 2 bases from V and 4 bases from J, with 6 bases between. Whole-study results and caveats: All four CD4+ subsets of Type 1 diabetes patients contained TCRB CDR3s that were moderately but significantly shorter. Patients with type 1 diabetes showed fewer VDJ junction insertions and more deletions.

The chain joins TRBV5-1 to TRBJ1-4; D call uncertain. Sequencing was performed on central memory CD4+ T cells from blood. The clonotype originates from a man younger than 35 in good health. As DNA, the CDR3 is TGCGCCAGCAGCTTCTCAAGTAATGAAAAACTGTTTTTT. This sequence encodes CASSFSSNEKLFF.